This T cell receptor (beta chain) derives from a study of blood T cell repertoires in COVID-19. CDR1 and CDR2 (germline): MNHEY, SVGAGI. The ends were cut back, 0 bases at V and 2 bases at J, with 13 bases in the middle. The CDR3 length is 16 residues. TCRdb keeps only in-frame clones here, not all; method: immunoSEQ multiplex PCR. The sample holds around 140,000 clones, 80% to 90% seen once. The sequencing sample was made of peripheral blood. The source is a woman aged 45-65 years with acute or convalescent COVID-19. The chain is built from TRBV6-5 and TRBJ2-5; possible D gene TRBD2, 5 bases. The CDR3, as DNA: TGTGCCAGCAGTTACTCTAAGAGGGCTGATCAAGAGACCCAGTACTTC. Residues: CASSYSKRADQETQYF.